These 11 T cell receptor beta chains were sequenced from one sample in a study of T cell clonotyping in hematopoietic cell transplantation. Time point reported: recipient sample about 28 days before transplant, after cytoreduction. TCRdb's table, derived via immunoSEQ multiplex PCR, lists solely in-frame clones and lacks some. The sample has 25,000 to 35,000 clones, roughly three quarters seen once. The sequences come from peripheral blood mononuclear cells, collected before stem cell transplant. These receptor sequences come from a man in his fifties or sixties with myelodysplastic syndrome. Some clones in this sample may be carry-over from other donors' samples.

For the CDR3, the DNA is TGTGCCTGGAGTAATTCAGAGACCCAGTACTTC. Amino acids: CAWSNSETQYF. The chain couples TRBV30 to TRBJ2-5; D is ambiguous. Trimming shortened V by 2 bases and J by 4 bases, and 5 bases separated the two germline ends. Germline V gives CDR1 GTSNPN, CDR2 SVGIG (reference sequence). This CDR3 spans 11 amino acids.

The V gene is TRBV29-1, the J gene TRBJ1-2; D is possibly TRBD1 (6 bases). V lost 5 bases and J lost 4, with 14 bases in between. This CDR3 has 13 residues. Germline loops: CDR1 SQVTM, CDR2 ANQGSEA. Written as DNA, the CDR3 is TGCAGCGTTTACAGGGAGCGGGGCTATGGCTACACCTTC. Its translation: CSVYRERGYGYTF.

The CDR3 loop is CASSSTGLTEAFF. CDR3 sequence (DNA): TGCGCCAGCAGCTCGACAGGTCTTACTGAAGCTTTCTTT. The gene calls are TRBV5-1 and TRBJ1-1; a possible D gene is TRBD1 (6 bases). The CDR3 loop spans 13 amino acids. Trimming stripped 3 bases from V and 5 bases from J, with 11 bases between. Germline V gene sequence: CDR1 SGHRS, CDR2 YFSETQ.

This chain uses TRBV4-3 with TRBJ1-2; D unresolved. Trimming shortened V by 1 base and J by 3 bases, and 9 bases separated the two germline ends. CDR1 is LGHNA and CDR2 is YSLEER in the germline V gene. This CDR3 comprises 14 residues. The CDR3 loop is CASSQVVGDYGYTF. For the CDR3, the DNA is TGCGCCAGCAGCCAAGTTGTGGGCGACTATGGCTACACCTTC.

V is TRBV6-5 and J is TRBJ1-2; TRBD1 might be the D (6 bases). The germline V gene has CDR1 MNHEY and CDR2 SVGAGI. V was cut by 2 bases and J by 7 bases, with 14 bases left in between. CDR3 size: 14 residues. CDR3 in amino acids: CASSYDLGGGGYTF. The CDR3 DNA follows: TGTGCCAGCAGTTACGACCTAGGGGGTGGTGGCTACACCTTC.

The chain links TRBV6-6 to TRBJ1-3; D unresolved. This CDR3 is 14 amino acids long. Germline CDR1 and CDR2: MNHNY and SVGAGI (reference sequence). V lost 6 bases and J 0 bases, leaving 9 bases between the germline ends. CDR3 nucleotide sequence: TGTGCCAGCAGCCATGTCAACTCTGGAAACACCATATATTTT. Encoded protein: CASSHVNSGNTIYF.

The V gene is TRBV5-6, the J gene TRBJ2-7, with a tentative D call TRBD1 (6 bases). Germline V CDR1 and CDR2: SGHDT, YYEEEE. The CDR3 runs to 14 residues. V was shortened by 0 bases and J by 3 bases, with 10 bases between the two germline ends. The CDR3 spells CASSLGGRIYEQYF. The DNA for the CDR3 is TGTGCCAGCAGCTTGGGGGGGCGAATCTACGAGCAGTACTTC.

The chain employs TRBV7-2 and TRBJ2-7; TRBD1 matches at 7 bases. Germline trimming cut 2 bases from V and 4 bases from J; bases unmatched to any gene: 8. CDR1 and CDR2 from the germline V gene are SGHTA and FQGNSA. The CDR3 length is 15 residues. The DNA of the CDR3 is TGTGCCAGCAGCTTACTCGGGACAGATGGGTACGAGCAGTACTTC. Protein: CASSLLGTDGYEQYF.

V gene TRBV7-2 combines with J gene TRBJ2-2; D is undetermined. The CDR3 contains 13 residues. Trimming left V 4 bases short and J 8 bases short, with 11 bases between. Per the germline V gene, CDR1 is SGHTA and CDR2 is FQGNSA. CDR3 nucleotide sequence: TGTGCCAGCAGCTCTAGAACTGGTGGGGAGCTGTTTTTT. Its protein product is CASSSRTGGELFF.

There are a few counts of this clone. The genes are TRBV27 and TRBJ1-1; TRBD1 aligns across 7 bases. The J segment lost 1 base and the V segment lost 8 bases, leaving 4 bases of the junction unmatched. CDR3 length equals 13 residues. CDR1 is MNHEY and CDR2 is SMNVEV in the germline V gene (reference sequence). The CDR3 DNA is TGTGCCAGCCAGGACAGGACGAACACTGAAGCTTTCTTT. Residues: CASQDRTNTEAFF.

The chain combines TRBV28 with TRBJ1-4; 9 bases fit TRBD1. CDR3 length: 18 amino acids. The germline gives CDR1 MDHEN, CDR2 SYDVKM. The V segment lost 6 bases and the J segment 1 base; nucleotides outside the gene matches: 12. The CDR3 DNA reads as TGTGCCAGCAGATACACCGGGACAGGGTGGAAAACTAATGAAAAACTGTTTTTT. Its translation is CASRYTGTGWKTNEKLFF.